This TCR beta chain emerged from a study of OX40 agonist ivuxolimab in advanced cancers. This clone was recorded only once. The assay was immunoSEQ multiplex PCR, and TCRdb's table has in-frame clones only and misses some. The sample has around 11,000 clones; over 70% are singletons. V lost 3 bases, J lost 4 bases, and 15 bases lay in between. CDR1 and CDR2 (germline): MNHEY, SMNVEV (reference sequence). This CDR3 has 15 residues. This material consisted of CD4+ or CD8+ T cells sorted from blood, taken in a trial of the OX40 agonist ivuxolimab. The chain combines TRBV27 with TRBJ1-1, with a possible D match to TRBD1 (6 bases). The clonotype was recovered from an adult with an advanced solid tumor such as melanoma, head and neck, liver or kidney cancer. This CDR3 is CASSFQEGGGTEAFF. DNA for the CDR3: TGTGCCAGCAGTTTCCAGGAGGGGGGCGGCACTGAAGCTTTCTTT.